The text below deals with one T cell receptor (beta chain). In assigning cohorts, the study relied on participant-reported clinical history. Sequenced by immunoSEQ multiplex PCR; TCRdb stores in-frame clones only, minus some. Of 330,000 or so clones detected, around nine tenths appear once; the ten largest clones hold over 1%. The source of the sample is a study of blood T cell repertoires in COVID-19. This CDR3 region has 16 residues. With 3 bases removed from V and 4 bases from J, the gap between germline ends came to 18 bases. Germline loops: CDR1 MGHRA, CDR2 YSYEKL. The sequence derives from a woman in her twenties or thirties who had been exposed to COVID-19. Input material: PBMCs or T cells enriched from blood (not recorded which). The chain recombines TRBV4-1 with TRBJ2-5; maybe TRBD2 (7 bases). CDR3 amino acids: CASSHPDGGGGETQYF. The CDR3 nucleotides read TGCGCCAGCAGCCACCCAGACGGGGGCGGGGGAGAGACCCAGTACTTC.